This TCR beta chain was sequenced in a study of identical twins. This clonotype was seen ten or more times. With template switching, a universal primer site was added, and the cDNA carried unique molecular identifiers. TCRdb re-called the 5' RACE reads with MiXCR, one entry per CDR3 protein. The data contain some 230,000 distinct CDR3 sequences, around 6.5% of them singletons. This CDR3 comprises 16 residues. Trimming removed 5 bases at V and 0 bases at J, with 13 bases between. Germline values: CDR1 WNHNN, CDR2 SYGVQD (reference sequence). These data are also associated with another study on T cells expressing NK-cell markers. From that paper: T cells sorted in several experiments were restricted to alpha-beta TCR T cells by an anti-gamma-delta TCR antibody.

Sequences were obtained from CD8+ T cells sorted from blood. This rearrangement joins TRBV10-1 to TRBJ2-2; possible D gene TRBD1, 6 bases. The sequence derives from a woman aged 18-29 years in good health. CDR3 nucleotide sequence: TGCGCCAGCAGTAACCCACAGGGATCGAACACCGGGGAGCTGTTTTTT. Amino acid sequence: CASSNPQGSNTGELFF.